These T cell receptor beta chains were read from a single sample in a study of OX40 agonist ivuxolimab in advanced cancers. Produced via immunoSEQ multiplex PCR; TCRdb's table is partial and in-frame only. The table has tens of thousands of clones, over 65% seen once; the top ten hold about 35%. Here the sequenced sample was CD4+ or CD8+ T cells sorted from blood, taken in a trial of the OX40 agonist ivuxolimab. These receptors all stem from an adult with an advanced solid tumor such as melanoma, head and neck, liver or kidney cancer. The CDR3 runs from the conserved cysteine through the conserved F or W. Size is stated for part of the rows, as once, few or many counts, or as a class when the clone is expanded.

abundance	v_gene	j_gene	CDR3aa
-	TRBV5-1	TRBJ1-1	CASSLNWGNTEAFF
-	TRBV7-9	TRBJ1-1	CASSLGHEGTEAFF
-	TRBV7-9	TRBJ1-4	CASSLSMSNEKLFF
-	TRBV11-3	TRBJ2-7	CASSPPGLPYEQYF
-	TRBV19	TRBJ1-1	CASSIEGGRYTEAFF
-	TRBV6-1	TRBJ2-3	CASSLPSGTDTQYF
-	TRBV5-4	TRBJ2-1	CASSARDRSDEQFF
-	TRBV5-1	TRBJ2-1	CAGDCADNEQFF
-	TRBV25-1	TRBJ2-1	CASSGPRDSLTHEQFF
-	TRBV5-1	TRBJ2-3	CASSLAATGYSSTDTQYF
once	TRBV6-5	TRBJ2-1	CASSYGGNEQFF
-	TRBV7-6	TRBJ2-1	CASSLAPGRYQENEQFF
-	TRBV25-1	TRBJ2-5	CASGQETQYF
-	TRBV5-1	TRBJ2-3	CASSPGTSGSTDTQYF
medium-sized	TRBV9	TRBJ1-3	CASSPTGTGGVGNTIYF
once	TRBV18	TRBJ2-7	CASSLEMNYEQYF
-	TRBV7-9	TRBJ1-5	CASSLYNPNSNQPQHF
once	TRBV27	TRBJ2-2	CASSSRGLTGELFF
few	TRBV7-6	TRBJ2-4	CASSPYQGAGGQNIQYF
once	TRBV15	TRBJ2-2	CATSWDTYTGELFF
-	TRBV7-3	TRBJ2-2	CASSATLNTGELFF
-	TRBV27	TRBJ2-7	CASSMTGGAYEQYF
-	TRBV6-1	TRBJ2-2	CASRVGQGWTGELFF